The clone carrying this TCR beta chain occurred many times. Antigen unknown. As handled by the study authors: The distant-metastasis classifier for papillary thyroid cancer was built from CDR3 differences across clinicopathological groups. TCRdb re-called the PCR reads via MiXCR. The V and J calls follow TCRdb's processing rather than the paper's. The profile shows around 15,000 clones, 15% to 19% of them singletons. The record originates from a study of metastatic and nonmetastatic thyroid tumors. Study-wide background: Where malignant and benign thyroid patients were concerned, repertoires were compared across blood and tumor or nodule tissue.

Treatment of any kind had been given to no patient before thyroid surgery. The CDR3 sequence is 14 residues long. J gave up 7 bases and V 0 bases, and 5 bases lay outside the gene matches. Germline V gives CDR1 SNHLY, CDR2 FYNNEI. Whole-study findings and limits: Benign nodules were reported to have significantly lower TCR beta diversity than malignant thyroid tumors, in blood and tumor.

The genes are TRBV2 and TRBJ2-5; 7 nucleotides line up with TRBD2. The source is a female donor with papillary thyroid cancer or a benign thyroid nodule (not recorded which). Some clones in this sample may be carry-over from other donors' samples. Sequencing was done on a sample of blood. The CDR3 protein is CASSEAQRGGTQYF. The CDR3 DNA is TGTGCCAGCAGTGAAGCGCAGCGGGGAGGGACCCAGTACTTC.